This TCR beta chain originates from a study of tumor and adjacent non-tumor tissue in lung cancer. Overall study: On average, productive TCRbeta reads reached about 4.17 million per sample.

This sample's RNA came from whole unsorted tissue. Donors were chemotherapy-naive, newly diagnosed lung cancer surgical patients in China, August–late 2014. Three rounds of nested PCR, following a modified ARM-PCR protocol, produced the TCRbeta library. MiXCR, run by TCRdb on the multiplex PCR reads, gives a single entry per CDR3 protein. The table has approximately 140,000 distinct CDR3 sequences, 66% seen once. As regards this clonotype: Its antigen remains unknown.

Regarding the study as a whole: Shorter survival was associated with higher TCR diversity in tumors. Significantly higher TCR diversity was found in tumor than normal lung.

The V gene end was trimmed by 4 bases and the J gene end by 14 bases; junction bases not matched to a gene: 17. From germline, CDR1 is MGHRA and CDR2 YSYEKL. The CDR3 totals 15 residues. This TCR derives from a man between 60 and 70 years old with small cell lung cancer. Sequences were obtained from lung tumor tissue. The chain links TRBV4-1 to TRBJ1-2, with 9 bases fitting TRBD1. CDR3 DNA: TGCGCCAGCAGCCCAGGAGGACAGGGGACGGGTGACTATACCTTC. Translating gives CASSPGGQGTGDYTF.